A few counts support the clone carrying this T cell receptor beta chain. Its antigen is unidentified. This entry belongs to a study of identical twins. Findings of the study overall: Models underpredicted monozygotic twin sharing of out-of-frame TCR alpha. In cord blood, abundant beta clonotypes had fewer insertions; memory showed no trend.

The CDR3 runs 13 residues. Trimming took 5 bases from V and 3 from J; bases not matched to a gene: 7. Germline V lookup: CDR1 DFQATT, CDR2 SNEGSKA (reference sequence). Healthy Caucasians alone served as donors. Template switching, a step in the protocol, added a universal primer site, and cDNA carried unique molecular identifiers. MiXCR, run by TCRdb on the 5' RACE reads, gives a single entry per CDR3 protein. The sample contains 1,800,000 or so distinct CDR3 sequences, under 35% of which appear only once. The material sequenced was cord blood. J is TRBJ2-7 and V is TRBV20-1; 7 nucleotides line up with TRBD1. The clonotype was recovered from a newborn girl in good health. The CDR3 spells CSASDGQVYEQYF. Written as DNA, the CDR3 is TGCAGTGCTTCCGACGGACAGGTCTACGAGCAGTACTTC.